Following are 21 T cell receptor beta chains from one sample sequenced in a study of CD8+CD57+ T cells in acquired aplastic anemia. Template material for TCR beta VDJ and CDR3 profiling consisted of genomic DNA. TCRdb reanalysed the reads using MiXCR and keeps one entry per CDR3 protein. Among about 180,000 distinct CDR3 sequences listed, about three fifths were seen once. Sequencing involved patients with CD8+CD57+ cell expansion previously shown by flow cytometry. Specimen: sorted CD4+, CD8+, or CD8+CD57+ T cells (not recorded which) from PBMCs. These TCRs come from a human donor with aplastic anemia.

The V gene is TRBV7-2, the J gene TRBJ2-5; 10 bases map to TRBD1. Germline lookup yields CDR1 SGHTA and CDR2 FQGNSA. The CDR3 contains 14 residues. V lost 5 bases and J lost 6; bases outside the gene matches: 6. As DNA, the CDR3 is TGTGCCAGCAGCCGGGACAGGGGTGGGAAGACCCAGTACTTC. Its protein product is CASSRDRGGKTQYF.

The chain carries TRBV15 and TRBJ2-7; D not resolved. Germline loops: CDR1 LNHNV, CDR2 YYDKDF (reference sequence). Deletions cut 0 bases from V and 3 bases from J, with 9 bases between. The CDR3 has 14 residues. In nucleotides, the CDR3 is TGTGCCACCAGCAGAGATCATGGGGACTACGAGCAGTACTTC. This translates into CATSRDHGDYEQYF.

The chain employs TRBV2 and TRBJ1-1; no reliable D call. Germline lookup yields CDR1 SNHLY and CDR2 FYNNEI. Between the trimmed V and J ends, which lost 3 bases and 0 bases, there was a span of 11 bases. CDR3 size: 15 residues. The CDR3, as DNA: TGTGCCAGCAGTGAGACCCCCCTATTGAACACTGAAGCTTTCTTT. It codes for CASSETPLLNTEAFF.

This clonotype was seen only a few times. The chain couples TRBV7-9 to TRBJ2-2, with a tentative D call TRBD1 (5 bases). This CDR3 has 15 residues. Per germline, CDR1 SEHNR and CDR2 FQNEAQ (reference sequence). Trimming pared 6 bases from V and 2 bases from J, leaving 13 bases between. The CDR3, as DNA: TGTGCCAGCAGATCCGGTGGGGCCAACACCGGGGAGCTGTTTTTT. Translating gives CASRSGGANTGELFF.

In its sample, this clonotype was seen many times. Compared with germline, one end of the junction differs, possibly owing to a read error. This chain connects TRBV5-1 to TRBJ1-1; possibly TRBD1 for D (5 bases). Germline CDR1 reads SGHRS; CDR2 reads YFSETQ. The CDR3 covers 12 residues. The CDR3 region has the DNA TGTGCCAGCAGCCCCGGGGGCACTGAAGCTTTCTTT. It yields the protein CASSPGGTEAFF.

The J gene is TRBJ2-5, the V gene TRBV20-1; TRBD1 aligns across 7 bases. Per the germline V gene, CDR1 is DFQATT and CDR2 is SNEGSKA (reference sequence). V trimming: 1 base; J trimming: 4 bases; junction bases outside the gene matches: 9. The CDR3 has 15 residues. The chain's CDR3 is CSARVQGQTRETQYF. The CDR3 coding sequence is TGCAGTGCTAGAGTTCAGGGACAGACAAGAGAGACCCAGTACTTC.

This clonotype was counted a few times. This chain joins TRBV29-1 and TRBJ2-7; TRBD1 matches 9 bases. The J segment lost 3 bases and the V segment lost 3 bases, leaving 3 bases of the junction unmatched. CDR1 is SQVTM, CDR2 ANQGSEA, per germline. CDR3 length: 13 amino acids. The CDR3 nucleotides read TGCAGCGTTGATATGGGACAGGGCTACGAGCAGTACTTC. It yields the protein CSVDMGQGYEQYF.

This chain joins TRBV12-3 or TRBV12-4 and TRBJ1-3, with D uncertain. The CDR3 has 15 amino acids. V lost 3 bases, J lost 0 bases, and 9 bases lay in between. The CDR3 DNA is TGTGCCAGCAGTTTGGGTCAGTTCTCTGGAAACACCATATATTTT. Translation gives CASSLGQFSGNTIYF.

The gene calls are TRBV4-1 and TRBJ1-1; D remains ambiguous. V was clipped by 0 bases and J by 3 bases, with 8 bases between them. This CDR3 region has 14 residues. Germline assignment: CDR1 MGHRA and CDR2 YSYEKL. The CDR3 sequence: CASSQDSGYTEAFF. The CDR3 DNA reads TGCGCCAGCAGCCAAGATAGCGGGTACACTGAAGCTTTCTTT.

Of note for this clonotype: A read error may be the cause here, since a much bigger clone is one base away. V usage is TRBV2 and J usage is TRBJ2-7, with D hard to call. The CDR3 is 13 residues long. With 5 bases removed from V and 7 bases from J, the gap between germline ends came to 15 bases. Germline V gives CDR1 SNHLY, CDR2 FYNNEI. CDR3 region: CASSKGLLGEQYF. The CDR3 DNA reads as TGTGCCAGCAGTAAAGGGCTCCTGGGGGAGCAGTACTTC.

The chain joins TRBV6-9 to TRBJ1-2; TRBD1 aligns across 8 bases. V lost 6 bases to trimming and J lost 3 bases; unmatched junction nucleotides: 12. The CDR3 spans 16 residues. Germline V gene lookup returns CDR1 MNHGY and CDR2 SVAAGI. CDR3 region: CASSPPGGLWDYGYTF. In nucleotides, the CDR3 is TGTGCCAGCAGCCCACCAGGGGGCCTCTGGGACTATGGCTACACCTTC.

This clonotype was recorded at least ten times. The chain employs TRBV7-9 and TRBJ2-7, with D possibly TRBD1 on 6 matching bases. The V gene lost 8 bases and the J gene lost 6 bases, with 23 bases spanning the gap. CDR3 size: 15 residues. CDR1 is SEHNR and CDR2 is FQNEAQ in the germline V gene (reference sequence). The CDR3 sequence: CASGNRDTGLGEQYF. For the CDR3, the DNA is TGTGCCAGCGGTAACCGGGACACGGGTCTGGGCGAGCAGTACTTC.

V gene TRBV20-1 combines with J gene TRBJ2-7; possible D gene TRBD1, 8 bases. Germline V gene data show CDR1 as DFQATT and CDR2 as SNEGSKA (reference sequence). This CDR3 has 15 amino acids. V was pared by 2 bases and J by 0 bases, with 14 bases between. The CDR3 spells CSARSGTGISYEQYF. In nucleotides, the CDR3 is TGCAGTGCTAGAAGCGGGACAGGCATCTCCTACGAGCAGTACTTC.

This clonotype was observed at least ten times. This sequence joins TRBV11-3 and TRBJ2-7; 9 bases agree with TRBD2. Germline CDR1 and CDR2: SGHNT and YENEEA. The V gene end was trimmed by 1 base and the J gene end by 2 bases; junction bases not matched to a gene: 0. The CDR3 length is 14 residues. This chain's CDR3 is CASSLGLAAYEQYF. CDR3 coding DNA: TGTGCCAGCAGCTTAGGACTAGCGGCCTACGAGCAGTACTTC.

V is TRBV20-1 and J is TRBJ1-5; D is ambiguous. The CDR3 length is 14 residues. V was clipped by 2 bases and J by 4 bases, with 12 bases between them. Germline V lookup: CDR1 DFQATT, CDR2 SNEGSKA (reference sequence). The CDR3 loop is CSARFPEPNQPQHF. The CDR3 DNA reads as TGCAGTGCTAGATTTCCAGAACCTAATCAGCCCCAGCATTTT.

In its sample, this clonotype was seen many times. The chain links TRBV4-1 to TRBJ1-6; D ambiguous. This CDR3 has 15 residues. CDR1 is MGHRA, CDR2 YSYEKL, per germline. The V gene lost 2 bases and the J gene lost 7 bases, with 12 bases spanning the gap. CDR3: CASSQSQIHNSPLHF. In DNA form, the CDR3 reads TGCGCCAGCAGCCAAAGTCAGATCCACAATTCACCCCTCCACTTT.

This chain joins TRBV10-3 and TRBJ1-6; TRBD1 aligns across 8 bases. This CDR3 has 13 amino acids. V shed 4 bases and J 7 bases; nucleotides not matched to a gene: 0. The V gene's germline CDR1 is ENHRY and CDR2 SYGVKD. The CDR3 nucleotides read TGTGCCATCAGTGGGACAGGGAATTCACCCCTCCACTTT. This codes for CAISGTGNSPLHF.

Here the CDR3 reads CASIRDSNQPQHF. CDR3 sequence (DNA): TGTGCCAGCATACGGGATAGCAATCAGCCCCAGCATTTT. The J gene is TRBJ1-5, the V gene TRBV2; D is ambiguous. CDR1 and CDR2 from the germline V gene are SNHLY and FYNNEI. The CDR3 totals 13 residues. Trimming left V 7 bases short and J 0 bases short, with 7 bases between.

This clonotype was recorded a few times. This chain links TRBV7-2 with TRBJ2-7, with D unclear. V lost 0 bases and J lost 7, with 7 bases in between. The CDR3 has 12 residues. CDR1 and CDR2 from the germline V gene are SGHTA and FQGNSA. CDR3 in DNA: TGTGCCAGCAGCTTAGCAAGGCTGGAGCAGTACTTC. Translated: CASSLARLEQYF.

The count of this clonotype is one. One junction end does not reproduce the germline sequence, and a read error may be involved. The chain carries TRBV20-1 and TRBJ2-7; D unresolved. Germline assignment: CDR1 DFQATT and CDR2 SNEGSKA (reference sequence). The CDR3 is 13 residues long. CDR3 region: CSGSQVVAYERYF. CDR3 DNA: TGCAGTGGGTCTCAGGTAGTAGCCTACGAGCGGTACTTC.

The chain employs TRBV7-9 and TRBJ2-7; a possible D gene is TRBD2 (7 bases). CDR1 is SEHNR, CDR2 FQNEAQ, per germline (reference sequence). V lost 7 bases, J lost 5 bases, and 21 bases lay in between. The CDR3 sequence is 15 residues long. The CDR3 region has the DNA TGTGCCAGCATCAGACCGGGGGGCAGGGCCCACGAGCAGTACTTC. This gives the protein CASIRPGGRAHEQYF.